The source of this T cell receptor (beta chain) is a study of blood T cell repertoires in COVID-19. For the study at large: The origin of the acute and convalescent COVID-19 samples was the United States, Italy and Spain.

Under the authors' procedure: Counts of nucleated cells, estimated from reference gene primer amplification, were obtained. Profiling relied on immunoSEQ multiplex PCR, and the TCRdb table lists in-frame clones only, not all of them. V and J calls and clone size are copied from that table; D and trimming were computed from the DNA. Among around 190,000 clones, 83% were seen once, and the ten largest hold roughly 1.4%. CDR1 is KGHDR and CDR2 is SFDVKD in the germline V gene. J lost 3 bases, V lost 7 bases, and 5 bases had no gene match. The CDR3 loop spans 13 amino acids. This chain joins TRBV24-1 and TRBJ2-7, with 7 bases lining up with TRBD1. The source material was peripheral blood. The clonotype originates from a human donor in a cohort sampled during active COVID-19. The CDR3 here is CATSGTANYEQYF. The CDR3 coding sequence is TGTGCCACCAGCGGGACAGCAAACTACGAGCAGTACTTC.